The 15 T cell receptor beta chains listed next were all sequenced from one sample in a study of post-analysis software for immune sequencing data. Broader study findings: Higher frequency in patients than in controls was seen for about five TRBV segments, with TRBV5-6, TRBV5-1 and TRBV20-1 among them.

Unique molecular identifiers were carried by the TCR beta cDNA libraries. In TCRdb, the PCR reads were re-called with MiXCR into one record per CDR3 protein. The profile shows hundreds of thousands of distinct CDR3 sequences, roughly 30% of them singletons. For these TCRs, the target antigens are not known. The sequenced sample was blood. The receptor source for this set is a girl aged 10 to 17 with multiple sclerosis.

This clonotype was found a few times. The chain recombines TRBV7-2 with TRBJ2-3, with D maybe TRBD2 (7 bases). CDR1 and CDR2 from the germline V gene are SGHTA and FQGNSA. This CDR3 contains 16 residues. V was trimmed by 5 bases and J by 2 bases, leaving 17 bases between them. CDR3 loop: CASSPAGRGLTDTQYF. In DNA, the CDR3 is TGTGCCAGCAGCCCAGCAGGGCGGGGGCTCACAGATACGCAGTATTTT.

The rearrangement joins TRBV10-3 to TRBJ2-7, with D possibly matching TRBD2 (7 bases). The CDR3 sequence is 14 residues long. Germline V gives CDR1 ENHRY, CDR2 SYGVKD. Trimming shortened V by 9 bases and J by 6 bases, and 21 bases separated the two germline ends. The CDR3 reads CAIGGGPMLGEQYF. The CDR3 coding sequence is TGTGCCATAGGGGGGGGACCAATGTTAGGCGAGCAGTACTTC.

Here the CDR3 reads CASSYSAPGLAGGLTDTQYF. CDR3 DNA sequence: TGTGCCAGCAGTTACTCGGCCCCGGGACTAGCGGGGGGGCTCACAGATACGCAGTATTTT. The gene calls are TRBV6-5 and TRBJ2-3, with TRBD2 identical over 16 bases. This CDR3 is 20 amino acids long. The germline CDR1 and CDR2 sequences are MNHEY and SVGAGI. V shed 0 bases and J 2 bases; nucleotides not matched to a gene: 8.

The V gene is TRBV12-5, the J gene TRBJ2-5; TRBD1 might be the D (5 bases). V was cut by 0 bases and J by 5 bases, with 16 bases left in between. CDR1 is LGHNT and CDR2 is FRNRAP in the germline V gene. This CDR3 spans 16 amino acids. Written as DNA, the CDR3 is TGTGCTAGTGGTTTGGTATTTAAAGGGGCTCAGGAGACCCAGTACTTC. It codes for CASGLVFKGAQETQYF.

The V and J genes are TRBV20-1 and TRBJ2-1; 9 bases match TRBD1. The length of the CDR3 is 13 residues. The germline V gene has CDR1 DFQATT and CDR2 SNEGSKA (reference sequence). The CDR3 sequence is CRPTGQGYNEQFF. Here the CDR3 DNA reads TGCAGGCCGACGGGACAGGGATACAATGAGCAGTTCTTC.

The gene calls are TRBV4-3 and TRBJ2-1; D is perhaps TRBD2 (5 bases). Trimming removed 1 base at V and 10 bases at J, with 17 bases between. The CDR3 runs 15 residues. Per germline, CDR1 LGHNA and CDR2 YSLEER. CDR3: CASSQGRPLAVEQFF. The CDR3 DNA sequence: TGCGCCAGCAGCCAAGGGAGACCGCTAGCCGTGGAGCAGTTCTTC.

J is TRBJ2-5 and V is TRBV5-5; 8 bases line up with TRBD1. The CDR3 is 16 amino acids. Germline V gene sequence: CDR1 SGHKS, CDR2 YYEKEE (reference sequence). V was clipped by 4 bases and J by 2 bases; unmatched bases: 10. The CDR3 bases are TGTGCCAGCAGCCGCCGGCGGACAGGGCCTCAAGAGACCCAGTACTTC. The encoded protein is CASSRRRTGPQETQYF.

This clonotype came up a few times. The V gene is TRBV12-5, the J gene TRBJ2-1; 7 nucleotides align to TRBD1. V shed 4 bases and J 5 bases; nucleotides not matched to a gene: 8. The CDR3 consists of 15 residues. Germline V gene data show CDR1 as LGHNT and CDR2 as FRNRAP. The chain's CDR3 is CASGSGRGLHNEQFF. The CDR3 coding sequence is TGTGCTAGTGGTTCCGGAAGGGGGCTACACAATGAGCAGTTCTTC.

The chain employs TRBV2 and TRBJ2-1; D is possibly TRBD2 (7 bases). With 2 bases removed from V and 7 bases from J, the gap between germline ends came to 18 bases. CDR3 size: 16 residues. From germline, CDR1 is SNHLY and CDR2 FYNNEI. CDR3 sequence reads: CASSEPTGLEGNEQFF. CDR3 coding DNA: TGTGCCAGCAGTGAACCGACAGGACTAGAAGGGAATGAGCAGTTCTTC.

The chain joins TRBV6-2 or TRBV6-3 to TRBJ1-2, with D maybe TRBD1 (5 bases). CDR1 and CDR2 (germline): MNHEY, SVGEGT. The V end was cut by 5 bases, the J end by 0 bases, with 10 bases between. CDR3 length: 14 amino acids. This chain's CDR3 is CASSQGVPNYGYTF. The CDR3 DNA follows: TGTGCCAGCAGTCAGGGCGTACCTAACTATGGCTACACCTTC.

This clonotype was detected only a few times. CDR3 loop: CASSVAEVNTEAFF. CDR3 DNA: TGTGCCAGCAGCGTAGCTGAGGTGAACACTGAAGCTTTCTTT. The genes are TRBV9 and TRBJ1-1; D is ambiguous. Germline loops: CDR1 SGDLS, CDR2 YYNGEE. V dropped 0 bases and J dropped 0 bases, with 6 bases sitting between them. The CDR3 sequence is 14 residues long.

This clonotype was picked up many times. Compared with germline, one end of the junction differs, possibly owing to a read error. The chain joins TRBV5-5 to TRBJ2-1; 9 bases are shared with TRBD2. Germline loops: CDR1 SGHKS, CDR2 YYEKEE (reference sequence). The CDR3 covers 15 residues. The CDR3 sequence: CASTLLRGGTNEQFF. The CDR3 DNA reads as TGTGCCAGCACCTTGTTGCGGGGGGGGACCAATGAGCAGTTCTTC.

Turning to this clonotype: With a much larger clone just one base away, this may be a read error. The genes are TRBV20-1 and TRBJ1-4; a weak D match, TRBD1 (5 bases). Germline-derived CDR1 and CDR2 are DFQATT and SNEGSKA (reference sequence). CDR3 length: 13 residues. The CDR3 region has the DNA TGCAGTGCCGTGGGACCTAATAATGAAAAACGGTTTTTT. Translation: CSAVGPNNEKRFF.

V gene TRBV10-1 combines with J gene TRBJ2-3; 9 bases fit TRBD2. The J segment lost 8 bases and the V segment lost 4 bases, leaving 4 bases of the junction unmatched. Germline CDR1 and CDR2: WNHNN and SYGVQD (reference sequence). The CDR3 contains 13 residues. CDR3 nucleotide sequence: TGCGCCAGCAGTGCGGGACTAGCCGGTACGCAGTATTTT. Protein product: CASSAGLAGTQYF.

The table lists this clonotype with a few counts. One junction end does not reproduce the germline sequence, and a read error may be involved. J is TRBJ2-7 and V is TRBV6-5; D may be TRBD1 (5 bases). The CDR3 consists of 14 residues. Per the germline V gene, CDR1 is MNHEY and CDR2 is SVGAGI. As DNA, the CDR3 is TGTGCCAGCAGTTACAGCCAGGGCTCCAACGAGCAGTACTTC. It specifies CASSYSQGSNEQYF.